The clone carrying this T cell receptor (beta chain) was observed a handful of times. The sample is drawn from a study of ipilimumab plus nivolumab after autologous stem cell transplantation. Starting 14 to 28 days after autologous transplant, ipilimumab 1 mg/kg was given. Assay: immunoSEQ multiplex PCR; the TCRdb copy retains only in-frame clones and omits some. Of around 20,000 clones in the sample, 75% to 85% are singletons; the top ten hold roughly a fifth. Specimen: PBMCs, collected in a trial of ipilimumab plus nivolumab as post-transplant consolidation. This TCR derives from a male donor with diffuse large B-cell lymphoma.

CDR3 sequence: CASSFTGGASSTGELFF. The CDR3, as DNA: TGTGCCAGCAGCTTCACCGGGGGGGCCTCGAGCACCGGGGAGCTGTTTTTT. This sequence joins TRBV7-2 and TRBJ2-2, with 8 bases that match TRBD2. With 3 bases clipped from V and 4 bases from J, the junction kept 10 bases outside the gene matches. This CDR3 is 17 amino acids long. Looked up from germline, CDR1 is SGHTA and CDR2 is FQGNSA.